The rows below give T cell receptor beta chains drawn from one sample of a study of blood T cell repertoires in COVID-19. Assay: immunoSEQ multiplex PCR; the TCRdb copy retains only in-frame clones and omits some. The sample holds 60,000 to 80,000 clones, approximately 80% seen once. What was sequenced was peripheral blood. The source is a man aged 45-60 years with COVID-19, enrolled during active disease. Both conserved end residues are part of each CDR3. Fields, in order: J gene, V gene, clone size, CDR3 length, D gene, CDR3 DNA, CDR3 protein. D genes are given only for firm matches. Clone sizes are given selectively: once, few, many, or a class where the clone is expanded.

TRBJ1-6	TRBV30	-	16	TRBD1	TGTGCCTGGACCAAAACCCGGGACAGGGAGAATTCACCCCTCCACTTT	CAWTKTRDRENSPLHF
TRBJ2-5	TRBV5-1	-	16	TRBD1	TGCGCCAGCAGCTTGGGGCAGGGGGCTCTATGGGAGACCCAGTACTTC	CASSLGQGALWETQYF
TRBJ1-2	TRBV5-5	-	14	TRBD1	TGTGCCAGCAGCAGCCGGACAGGCCACTATGGCTACACCTTC	CASSSRTGHYGYTF
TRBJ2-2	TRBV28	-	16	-	TGTGCCAGCAGTCAAGGGGGGGCTTCGGGCACCGGGGAGCTGTTTTTT	CASSQGGASGTGELFF
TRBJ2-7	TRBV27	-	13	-	TGTGCCAGCAGTTTATGGGAGTCGGGAGAGCAGTACTTC	CASSLWESGEQYF
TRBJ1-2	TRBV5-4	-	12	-	TGTGCCAGCAGCATACTATCTCGGGGCTACACCTTC	CASSILSRGYTF
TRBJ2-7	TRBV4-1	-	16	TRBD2	TGCGCCTCTGCAGACCTCTGGACTAGCGGGACCCACGAGCAGTACTTC	CASADLWTSGTHEQYF
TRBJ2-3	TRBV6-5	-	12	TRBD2	TGTGCCAGCAGTCGGGAGGAAGATACGCAGTATTTT	CASSREEDTQYF
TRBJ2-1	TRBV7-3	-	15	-	TGTGCCAGCAGCTTCGACAGAACTGATTACAATGAGCAGTTCTTC	CASSFDRTDYNEQFF
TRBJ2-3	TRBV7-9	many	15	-	TGTGCCAGCAGCTTAGACGGCGGGAGCACAGATACGCAGTATTTT	CASSLDGGSTDTQYF
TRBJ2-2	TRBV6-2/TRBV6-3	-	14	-	TGTGCCAGCAGTTACTCTGGCCCGGCAGGGATGCTGTTTTTT	CASSYSGPAGMLFF
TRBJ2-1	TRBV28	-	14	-	TGTGCCAGCAGTCCCCCAAGCGATCACAATGAGCAGTTCTTC	CASSPPSDHNEQFF
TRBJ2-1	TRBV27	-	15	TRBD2	TGTGCCAGCAGACCAGCGGGAGTTGGGTACAATGAGCAGTTCTTC	CASRPAGVGYNEQFF
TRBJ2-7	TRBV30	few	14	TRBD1	TGTGCCTGGAGTTCCGGGACAGGGATGATCGAGCAGTACTTC	CAWSSGTGMIEQYF
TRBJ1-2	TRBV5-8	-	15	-	TGTGCCAGCAGGCAAACCGGGGTTTCCGACTATGGCTACACCTTC	CASRQTGVSDYGYTF
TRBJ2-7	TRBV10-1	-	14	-	TGCGCCAGCAGTGAGGGACACAACTCCTACGAGCAGTACTTC	CASSEGHNSYEQYF
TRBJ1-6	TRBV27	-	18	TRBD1	TGTGCCAGCAGTTTCCTCAGACCCAAGACAGGGCTAAGGTCACCCCTCCACTTT	CASSFLRPKTGLRSPLHF
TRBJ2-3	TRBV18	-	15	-	TGTGCCAGCTCACCAGTACAGGATGGGACAGATACGCAGTATTTT	CASSPVQDGTDTQYF
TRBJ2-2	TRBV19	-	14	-	TGTGCCGGACAAGCTTTCGGGGGCACCGGGGAGCTGTTTTTT	CAGQAFGGTGELFF
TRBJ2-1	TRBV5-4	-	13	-	TGTGCCAGCAGCTTAGGCGGGGCCAATGAGCAGTTCTTC	CASSLGGANEQFF
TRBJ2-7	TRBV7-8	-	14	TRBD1	TGTGCCAGCAGCAAGCGGGACAGGGCCTACGAGCAGTACTTC	CASSKRDRAYEQYF
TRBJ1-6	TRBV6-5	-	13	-	TGTGCCAGCAAAAGCGGGTTAGAATCACCCCTCCACTTT	CASKSGLESPLHF
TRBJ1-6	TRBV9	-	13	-	TGTGCCAGCAGCGCCGCACTGAATTCACCCCTCCACTTT	CASSAALNSPLHF
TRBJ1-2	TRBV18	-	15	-	TGTGCCAGCTCACCACCCGGGGATGGGGTCTATGGCTACACCTTC	CASSPPGDGVYGYTF
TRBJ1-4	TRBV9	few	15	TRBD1	TGTGCCAGCAGCGTAGGGGACAGAGCCCACGAAAAACTGTTTTTT	CASSVGDRAHEKLFF
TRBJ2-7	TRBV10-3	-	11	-	TGTGCCATCAGTGTCGGTTACGAGCAGTACTTC	CAISVGYEQYF
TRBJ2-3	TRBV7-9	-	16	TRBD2	TGTGCCAGCAGCACACGACTAGCGGGGGGAGCAGATACGCAGTATTTT	CASSTRLAGGADTQYF
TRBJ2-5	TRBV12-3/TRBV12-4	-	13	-	TGTGCCAGCAGTTTTTCAGTCCAAGAGACCCAGTACTTC	CASSFSVQETQYF
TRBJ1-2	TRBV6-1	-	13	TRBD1	TGTGCCAGCAGTGAGGGACAGTTTGGCGGCTACACCTTC	CASSEGQFGGYTF
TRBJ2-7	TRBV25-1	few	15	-	TGTGCCAGCAGTCCTTATACGGGGAGCTCCTACGAGCAGTACTTC	CASSPYTGSSYEQYF
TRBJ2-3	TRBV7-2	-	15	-	TGTGCCAGCAGCTTAGCCAGGGGGGTTTCAGATACGCAGTATTTT	CASSLARGVSDTQYF
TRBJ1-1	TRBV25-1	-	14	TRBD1	TGTGCCAGCAGTGGGCGACAGGGGAGTATTACGGCTTTCTTT	CASSGRQGSITAFF
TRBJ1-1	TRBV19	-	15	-	TGTGCCAGTAGTTCCCGGACAGTGGTGAACACTGAAGCTTTCTTT	CASSSRTVVNTEAFF
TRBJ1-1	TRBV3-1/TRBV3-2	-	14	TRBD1	TGTGCCAGCAGCACGAGGACAGGAGTGGGTGGCGCTTTCTTT	CASSTRTGVGGAFF
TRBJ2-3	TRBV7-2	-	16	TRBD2	TGTGCCAGCAGCTTAATCAGCGGGAGGCTCACAGATACGCAGTATTTT	CASSLISGRLTDTQYF
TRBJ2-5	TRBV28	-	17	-	TGTGCCAGCAGTTTTCGGGGAGGTCGGGCCTACCAAGAGACCCAGTACTTC	CASSFRGGRAYQETQYF
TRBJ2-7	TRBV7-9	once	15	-	TGTGCCAGCAGCTACTTTGCTCCGCGAATTGACGAGCAGTACTTC	CASSYFAPRIDEQYF
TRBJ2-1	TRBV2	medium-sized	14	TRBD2	TGTGCCAGCAGTGTTCAGCGGGAGCTCTATGAGCAGTTCTTC	CASSVQRELYEQFF
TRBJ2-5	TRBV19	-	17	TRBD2	TGTGCCAGTAGTCTCCGACTAGCGGGAGTCGGAGGGGAGACCCAGTACTTC	CASSLRLAGVGGETQYF
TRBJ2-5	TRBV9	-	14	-	TGTGCCAGCAGCGTAGGGGGGCACCAAGAGACCCAGTACTTC	CASSVGGHQETQYF
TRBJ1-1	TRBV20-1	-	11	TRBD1	TGCAGTGGGGACAGGAACACTGAAGCTTTCTTT	CSGDRNTEAFF
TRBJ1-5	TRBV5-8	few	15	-	TGTGCCAGCAGCGGAAAACAGGGCCTTAATCAGCCCCAGCATTTT	CASSGKQGLNQPQHF
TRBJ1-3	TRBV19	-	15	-	TGTGCCAGTAGTGACCGCCGGGGGGGTGAAAACACCATATATTTT	CASSDRRGGENTIYF
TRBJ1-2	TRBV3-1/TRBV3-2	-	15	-	TGTGCCAGCAGCCAAGCCTCGGGAGGGTATGGAGGCTACACCTTC	CASSQASGGYGGYTF
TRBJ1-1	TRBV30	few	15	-	TGTGCCTTTGTTGGAGGGAGGATGGTGGGCACTGAAGCTTTCTTT	CAFVGGRMVGTEAFF
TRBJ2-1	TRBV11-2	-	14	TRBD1	TGTGCCAGCAGCCCCGGGACAGTTTACAATGAGCAGTTCTTC	CASSPGTVYNEQFF
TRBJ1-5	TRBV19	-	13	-	TGTGCCAGCGGGGACACCGGCAATCAGCCCCAGCATTTT	CASGDTGNQPQHF
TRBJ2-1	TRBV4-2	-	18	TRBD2	TGTGCCAGCAGCCAAGTCGGGGGCGGCGGGAGGGCCCACAATGAGCAGTTCTTC	CASSQVGGGGRAHNEQFF
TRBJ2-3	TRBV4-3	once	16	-	TGCGCCAGCAGCCAAGATCGAGGAATTCCCCGGGATACGCAGTATTTT	CASSQDRGIPRDTQYF
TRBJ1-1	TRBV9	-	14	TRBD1	TGTGCCAGCAGCACAGGACAGGTTAACACTGAAGCTTTCTTT	CASSTGQVNTEAFF
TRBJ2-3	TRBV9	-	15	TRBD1	TGTGCCAGCAGCGAGGGACAGGGGGGGACAGATACGCAGTATTTT	CASSEGQGGTDTQYF
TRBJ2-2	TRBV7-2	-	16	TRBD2	TGTGCCAGCAGCTTAGCCGCTAGCGGGAGGGCCGGGGAGCTGTTTTTT	CASSLAASGRAGELFF
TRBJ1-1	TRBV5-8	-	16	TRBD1	TGTGCCAGCAGTTTAACAGGGGGCGGAAGGAACACTGAAGCTTTCTTT	CASSLTGGGRNTEAFF
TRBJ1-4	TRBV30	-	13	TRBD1	TGTGCCTGGGCCCCAGGGGGGAATGAAAAACTGTTTTTT	CAWAPGGNEKLFF
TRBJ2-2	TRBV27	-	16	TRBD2	TGTGCCAGCATCTCACTAGCGACTTCGAACACCGGGGAGCTGTTTTTT	CASISLATSNTGELFF
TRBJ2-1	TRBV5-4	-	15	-	TGTGCCAGCAGCCCGGAGTACGGCTCCTACAATGAGCAGTTCTTC	CASSPEYGSYNEQFF
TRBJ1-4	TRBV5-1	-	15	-	TGCGCCAGCAGCTTGCAGGAGGCGGCTAATGAAAAACTGTTTTTT	CASSLQEAANEKLFF
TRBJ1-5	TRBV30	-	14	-	TGTGCCTGGAGTGTCGGGGGGGGCAGACAGCCCCAGCATTTT	CAWSVGGGRQPQHF
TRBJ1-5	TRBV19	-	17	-	TGTGCCAGTAGTATAGATGGGGGCGCGAGGTTCAATCAGCCCCAGCATTTT	CASSIDGGARFNQPQHF